This T cell receptor beta chain was sequenced during a study of Ad26.COV2.S vaccination and SARS-CoV-2 variants (dated by TCRdb to about 2021). Broadly, across the study: Vaccine-arm donors were drawn from COV1001, a multicentre, randomized, double-blind, placebo-controlled phase I-IIa trial of Ad26.COV2.S in healthy adults. Ad26.COV2.S was administered intramuscularly at 5 x 10^10 or 1 x 10^11 viral particles, either as a single shot or as two shots given 56 days apart. Sequencing of the TCRbeta repertoire served to evaluate the specificity and breadth of SARS-CoV-2-reactive T cell receptors following Ad26.COV2.S vaccination. A total of approximately 30 samples were included in the TCR-sequenced set, comprising 19 Ad26.COV2.S vaccine recipients, 5 placebo recipients and 8 SARS-CoV-2 convalescent individuals. Participants in the trial were split at random into five groups of five each, receiving low-dose or high-dose Ad26.COV2.S once or twice, or else placebo on both occasions. Investigators did not know the trial group allocation while performing experiments and assessing outcomes.

The treatment or condition tag for this specimen amounts to: about 20 received Ad26.COV2.S at low or high dose, single or two shots; several received placebo; per-sample allocation not given. Repertoires of vaccine and placebo recipients were sequenced from samples taken on day 63 after the first injection. Between 29 July and 7 August 2020, Cohort 1b enrolled 25 adults aged 18-55 years at one site in Boston, USA. Ad26.COV2.S was a replication-incompetent adenovirus type 26 vector that expressed a prefusion-stabilized SARS-CoV-2 spike protein derived from the original Wuhan strain. Remarks on this clone: Its recognized antigen is unknown. One base away there is no much larger clone; base qualities are not given.

Summary of the overall study and its limitations: Vaccine and placebo recipients had comparable non-spike TCR breadth, which fits with the vaccine containing only spike. The study lacked the statistical power to compare responses across vaccine doses or regimens. According to the authors, total T cell responses may have been underestimated by the TCR breadth and depth analyses. After vaccination, spike-specific CD8+ and CD4+ T cell responses were reported to show substantial breadth. Higher spike-specific TCR breadth was observed in Ad26.COV2.S recipients than in placebo recipients (P = 0.0014).

The immunoSEQ Assay was used to sequence TCRbeta CDR3 regions. After extraction, genomic DNA underwent amplification by bias-controlled multiplex PCR, followed by high-throughput sequencing. Regarding the original processing steps: To quantify the absolute abundance of every unique TCRbeta CDR3 region, sequences were collapsed and filtered. T cell fraction was estimated by normalization of TCRbeta template counts to usable DNA, with usable DNA being measured through amplification of reference genes present in all nucleated cells. Repertoire TCRs were annotated as SARS-CoV-2-specific by exact matching of V gene, CDR3 amino acid sequence and J gene to a known reactive TCR set. The reference SARS-CoV-2 TCR set was derived from MIRA and filtered for enrichment in COVID-19-positive ImmuneCODE repertoires, a step that removed public or cross-reactive TCRs. Using the MIRA antigens, annotated TCRs were further analysed by specific ORF or by position within an ORF. Breadth was defined as annotated unique rearrangements over total unique productive rearrangements; depth was the summed frequency of those rearrangements. TCR breadth was compared between groups using two-sided Wilcoxon rank-sum tests. TCRdb provides this immuneACCESS table in a form limited to in-frame rearrangements. Some clones are lacking; in checked studies, under half of them reflect an unresolved V gene, and why the rest are absent is not known. D and trimming were read from the DNA, whereas the V and J calls and clone size are those reported in that table. The sample yields about 410,000 clones; around 92% were counted once. The biggest ten clones account for approximately 1.7% of the sample.

The specimen comprised peripheral blood, sampled in a trial of Ad26.COV2.S vaccine versus placebo. This TCR came from a person aged 18-60 years who received the Ad26.COV2.S COVID-19 vaccine or a placebo.

The CDR3: CATSRPNTGELFF. The sequenced DNA is TGTGCCACCAGCAGACCTAACACCGGGGAGCTGTTTTTT. The chain is made from TRBV15 and TRBJ2-2; confidence is insufficient to name the D gene. The CDR3 goes from the cysteine to the phenylalanine over 13 residues. Left in the record is the CDR3 DNA by itself, 39 bases read in frame from the first base. Relative to germline, V is 2 bases shorter and J is 2 bases shorter, with 3 bases between their ends. Based on the germline V gene (reference sequence), the CDR1 and CDR2 sequences are LNHNV and YYDKDF.